These 14 T cell receptor beta chains were all obtained from the same sample, sequenced in a study of blood T cell repertoires in COVID-19. Here immunoSEQ multiplex PCR was the method, and the copy in TCRdb shows in-frame clones only, minus some. The table shows more than 250,000 clones, with roughly 86% occurring only once. The sample comprised PBMCs or T cells enriched from blood (not recorded which). These receptors originate from a woman in her late teens or twenties who had recovered from COVID-19.

This clone occurred a few times. This chain connects TRBV28 to TRBJ2-3, with 9 bases that match TRBD2. Germline CDR1 is MDHEN and CDR2 is SYDVKM. V dropped 0 bases and J dropped 5; count of bases not matched to a gene: 3. The CDR3 is 15 amino acids. CDR3 in DNA: TGTGCCAGCAGTTTATGGGCGGGAGGGATAGATACGCAGTATTTT. It yields the protein CASSLWAGGIDTQYF.

The V and J genes are TRBV5-4 and TRBJ2-1, with D maybe TRBD1 (5 bases). CDR1 and CDR2 from the germline V gene are SGHNT and YYREEE (reference sequence). The CDR3 loop spans 13 amino acids. V lost 1 base and J lost 6, with 8 bases in between. The CDR3 DNA reads TGTGCCAGCAGCTTGTGGGGCACCAATGAGCAGTTCTTC. Its protein product is CASSLWGTNEQFF.

This chain connects TRBV6-5 to TRBJ2-5; D may be TRBD2 (6 bases). Trimming left V 4 bases short and J 5 bases short, with 14 bases between. Germline V CDR1 and CDR2: MNHEY, SVGAGI. This CDR3 comprises 14 residues. The CDR3 loop reads CASSLEGLEETQYF. CDR3 nucleotides: TGTGCCAGCAGTTTGGAGGGCCTTGAGGAGACCCAGTACTTC.

V is TRBV7-2 and J is TRBJ2-5; TRBD2 is a possible D gene (5 bases). Germline CDR1 is SGHTA and CDR2 is FQGNSA. The CDR3 length is 14 residues. The V end lost 1 base, the J end lost 0 bases, and 6 bases lay between the germline ends. The CDR3 protein is CASSLEEDQETQYF. CDR3 sequence (DNA): TGTGCCAGCAGCTTAGAGGAGGACCAAGAGACCCAGTACTTC.

This clone was detected only a few times. This chain uses TRBV19 with TRBJ2-3; D is perhaps TRBD2 (6 bases). The CDR3 contains 17 residues. CDR1 and CDR2 from the germline V gene are LNHDA and SQIVND (reference sequence). The V end lost 3 bases, the J end lost 0 bases, and 16 bases lay between the germline ends. CDR3 loop: CASSISFGGISTDTQYF. CDR3 DNA sequence: TGTGCCAGTAGTATCTCCTTCGGAGGGATTAGCACAGATACGCAGTATTTT.

This chain uses TRBV5-1 with TRBJ2-1; 14 nucleotides align to TRBD2. The CDR3 has 18 amino acids. CDR1 is SGHRS and CDR2 is YFSETQ in the germline V gene. The trim removed 0 bases at V and 4 bases at J, leaving 6 bases unmatched. CDR3 amino acids: CASSLAVTSGGVYNEQFF. CDR3 DNA sequence: TGCGCCAGCAGCTTGGCTGTGACTAGCGGGGGGGTATACAATGAGCAGTTCTTC.

The gene calls are TRBV27 and TRBJ2-7, with 7 nucleotides matching TRBD2. The V gene's germline CDR1 is MNHEY and CDR2 SMNVEV (reference sequence). With V trimmed by 2 bases and J by 2 bases, 12 bases remained unmatched. The CDR3 covers 17 residues. The CDR3 loop reads CASSLRRREALTYEQYF. In nucleotides, the CDR3 is TGTGCCAGCAGTTTACGGCGCCGGGAGGCCCTGACCTACGAGCAGTACTTC.

There are a few counts of this clone. The gene calls are TRBV19 and TRBJ2-7; D is possibly TRBD1 (6 bases). In germline, CDR1 is LNHDA, CDR2 SQIVND (reference sequence). The CDR3 totals 14 residues. Trimming stripped 4 bases from V and 1 base from J, with 11 bases between. In nucleotides, the CDR3 is TGTGCCAGTAGTAACAGGGTATTTTCCTACGAGCAGTACTTC. Protein product: CASSNRVFSYEQYF.

V is TRBV7-2 and J is TRBJ1-5; D unclear. CDR1 and CDR2 from the germline V gene are SGHTA and FQGNSA. Trimming took off 1 base at V and 0 bases at J, with 7 bases between the two ends. There are 15 residues in the CDR3. The CDR3 here is CASSLDFYSNQPQHF. CDR3 nucleotides: TGTGCCAGCAGCTTAGACTTTTATAGCAATCAGCCCCAGCATTTT.

The J gene is TRBJ2-1, the V gene TRBV7-2, with 10 nucleotides matching TRBD1. The V segment lost 1 base and the J segment 3 bases; nucleotides outside the gene matches: 3. The germline V gene encodes CDR1 SGHTA and CDR2 FQGNSA. This CDR3 region has 16 residues. The CDR3 region is CASSLVGTGVYNEQFF. Here the CDR3 DNA reads TGTGCCAGCAGCTTAGTGGGGACAGGGGTCTACAATGAGCAGTTCTTC. The full variable domain, with the rest looked up from reference TRBV7-2 and TRBJ2-1, is GAGVSQSPSNKVTEKGKDVELRCDPISGHTALYWYRQSLGQGLEFLIYFQGNSAPDKSGLPSDRFSAERTGGSVSTLTIQRTQQEDSAVYLCASSLVGTGVYNEQFFGPGTRLTVL.

This CDR3 is CASKRGDAYEQYF. CDR3 nucleotides: TGTGCCAGCAAGCGGGGGGATGCCTACGAGCAGTACTTC. The V call is TRBV6-5, the J call TRBJ2-7, with 9 bases matching TRBD2. The V gene end was trimmed by 7 bases and the J gene end by 2 bases; junction bases not matched to a gene: 3. The germline gives CDR1 MNHEY, CDR2 SVGAGI. The CDR3 is 13 residues long.

CDR3 in DNA: TGTGCCAGCAGCAAAACAACCCCTTATGGCTACACCTTC. It encodes CASSKTTPYGYTF. The chain is built from TRBV7-2 and TRBJ1-2; D is unclear. Germline lookup yields CDR1 SGHTA and CDR2 FQGNSA. Trimming left V 5 bases short and J 5 bases short, with 12 bases between. The CDR3 has 13 residues.

The J gene is TRBJ2-3, the V gene TRBV24-1; D is possibly TRBD1 (6 bases). Trimming removed 7 bases at V and 4 bases at J, with 17 bases between. This CDR3 has 15 residues. Germline CDR1 reads KGHDR; CDR2 reads SFDVKD. Here the CDR3 reads CATSVKGDGADTQYF. CDR3 sequence (DNA): TGTGCCACCAGCGTTAAGGGGGACGGCGCAGATACGCAGTATTTT.

J is TRBJ2-3 and V is TRBV5-1, with TRBD2 matching 10 bases. V was pared by 2 bases and J by 2 bases, with 11 bases of the junction left unmatched. The CDR3 spans 18 residues. From germline, CDR1 is SGHRS and CDR2 YFSETQ. The CDR3 is CASSFVIAGGRDTDTQYF. DNA of the CDR3: TGCGCCAGCAGCTTCGTGATAGCGGGGGGTCGGGACACAGATACGCAGTATTTT.